A single sample gave rise to the 4 T cell receptor beta chains below, sequenced in a study of T cells after yellow fever vaccination. TCRdb analysed the 5' RACE reads with MiXCR anew, one entry per CDR3 protein. The table has roughly 310,000 distinct CDR3 sequences, 8.5% to 10% seen once. The sequences come from PBMCs, collected on the day of the first yellow fever vaccination. The origin of the receptors is a young man who received the YFV17D yellow fever vaccine.

J is TRBJ1-3 and V is TRBV5-1, with D uncertain. V lost 5 bases, J lost 0 bases, and 18 bases lay in between. The CDR3 is 17 amino acids. CDR1 and CDR2 (germline): SGHRS, YFSETQ. The CDR3 loop is CASRGGGGLSSGNTIYF. CDR3 DNA sequence: TGCGCCAGCAGGGGCGGCGGTGGGCTGAGCTCTGGAAACACCATATATTTT.

This clonotype was counted at least ten times. The chain is built from TRBV6-2 or TRBV6-3 and TRBJ1-4; D is uncertain. Germline-derived CDR1 and CDR2 are MNHEY and SVGEGT. This CDR3 spans 15 amino acids. Trimming took 2 bases from V and 6 from J, leaving 13 bases between them. DNA of the CDR3: TGTGCCAGCAGTTACCCGGCAGCGGTCGATGAAAAACTGTTTTTT. It yields the protein CASSYPAAVDEKLFF.

This chain joins TRBV6-1 and TRBJ1-2, with a weak D call TRBD1 (6 bases). From germline, CDR1 is MNHNS and CDR2 SASEGT. Between the trimmed V and J ends, which lost 3 bases and 4 bases, there was a span of 9 bases. The CDR3 extends over 13 amino acids. The CDR3 bases are TGTGCCAGCAGTGAGGACAGAGGCTATGGCTACACCTTC. It yields the protein CASSEDRGYGYTF.

The chain joins TRBV6-6 to TRBJ1-1; possible D gene TRBD1, 5 bases. The ends were cut back, 9 bases at V and 3 bases at J, with 11 bases in the middle. Germline assignment: CDR1 MNHNY and CDR2 SVGAGI (reference sequence). The CDR3 runs 12 residues. The CDR3 sequence is CASTGGYTEAFF. CDR3 DNA: TGTGCCAGTACAGGCGGATACACTGAAGCTTTCTTT.